A single sample is the source of the 9 T cell receptor beta chains below, sequenced in a study of T cell responses to AZD1222 COVID-19 vaccine. TCRdb keeps only in-frame clones here, not all; method: immunoSEQ multiplex PCR. The sample records tens of thousands of clones, roughly 90% being singletons. This specimen was peripheral blood, taken 28 days after the second AZD1222 dose. These receptors were obtained from an adult who received the AZD1222 COVID-19 vaccine.

The V call is TRBV29-1, the J call TRBJ1-4; 7 nucleotides line up with TRBD1. Per germline, CDR1 SQVTM and CDR2 ANQGSEA. V shed 6 bases and J 7 bases; nucleotides not matched to a gene: 5. This CDR3 region has 12 residues. CDR3 sequence: CSVGTESEKLFF. CDR3 nucleotide sequence: TGCAGCGTCGGGACAGAGTCTGAAAAACTGTTTTTT. Full variable domain (missing parts from reference TRBV29-1 and TRBJ1-4): SAVISQKPSRDICQRGTSLTIQCQVDSQVTMMFWYRQQPGQSLTLIATANQGSEATYESGFVIDKFPISRPNLTFSTLTVSNMSPEDSSIYLCSVGTESEKLFFGSGTQLSVL.

The rearrangement joins TRBV14 to TRBJ2-5; D gene unclear. Trimming shortened V by 4 bases and J by 4 bases, and 4 bases separated the two germline ends. Per germline, CDR1 SGHDN and CDR2 FVKESK. This CDR3 has 11 residues. Here the CDR3 reads CASSLGETQYF. The CDR3 DNA sequence: TGTGCCAGCAGCCTCGGAGAGACCCAGTACTTC.

The rearrangement joins TRBV4-2 to TRBJ1-3; D gene unclear. Trimming pared 0 bases from V and 0 bases from J, leaving 9 bases between. Germline CDR1 and CDR2: LGHNA and YNFKEQ. The CDR3 is 16 residues long. CDR3 residues: CASSQDRSSSGNTIYF. CDR3 nucleotide sequence: TGTGCCAGCAGCCAAGATCGGAGTTCCTCTGGAAACACCATATATTTT.

V is TRBV6-2 or TRBV6-3 and J is TRBJ1-4; D gene uncertain. Trimming stripped 6 bases from V and 6 bases from J, with 23 bases between. The germline V gene has CDR1 MNHEY and CDR2 SVGEGT. There are 17 residues in the CDR3. CDR3 sequence: CASSPYGVRTADEKLFF. The CDR3 coding sequence is TGTGCCAGCAGCCCCTATGGGGTGAGGACGGCGGATGAAAAACTGTTTTTT.

The genes are TRBV7-3 and TRBJ2-2, with 7 bases matching TRBD1. This CDR3 region has 14 residues. Unmatched junction bases numbered 7, after V lost 4 bases and J lost 8 bases. Germline CDR1 reads SGHTA; CDR2 reads FQGTGA. The CDR3 DNA follows: TGTGCCAGCAGCTACCGGGACAGAGGGGGGGAGCTGTTTTTT. Translated, it gives CASSYRDRGGELFF.

V and J are TRBV30 and TRBJ1-4, with 10 bases matching TRBD1. V was pared by 1 base and J by 8 bases, with 10 bases of the junction left unmatched. Germline CDR1 and CDR2: GTSNPN and SVGIG (reference sequence). The CDR3 has 16 amino acids. The CDR3 sequence is CAWSDRDRGRREKLFF. DNA of the CDR3: TGTGCCTGGAGTGACAGAGACAGGGGGCGCCGGGAAAAACTGTTTTTT.

The J gene is TRBJ2-7, the V gene TRBV12-5; 9 positions match TRBD1. After removal of 5 bases from V and 2 bases from J, the junction contained 7 bases not matched to a gene. The CDR3 is 15 amino acids. Per germline, CDR1 LGHNT and CDR2 FRNRAP. CDR3 loop: CASGRPWDRAYEQYF. CDR3 sequence (DNA): TGTGCTAGTGGTCGCCCCTGGGACAGGGCCTACGAGCAGTACTTC.

This clone was detected only a few times. This chain connects TRBV6-5 to TRBJ1-1, with 7 nucleotides matching TRBD1. This CDR3 has 14 amino acids. Germline loops: CDR1 MNHEY, CDR2 SVGAGI. V shed 10 bases, J shed 3 bases, and the junction held 11 bases outside the gene matches. The CDR3 sequence is CAILTGSTDTEAFF. The CDR3 nucleotides are TGTGCCATTCTGACAGGGTCGACAGACACTGAAGCTTTCTTT.

The V call is TRBV11-2, the J call TRBJ2-1; D is unclear. The CDR3 spans 17 residues. The germline gives CDR1 SGHAT, CDR2 FQNNGV. V gave up 5 bases and J gave up 6 bases, with 23 bases separating them. The CDR3 loop reads CASSQQGWAVLVNEQFF. CDR3 bases: TGTGCCAGCAGCCAACAAGGTTGGGCGGTTTTGGTCAATGAGCAGTTCTTC.